Listed below are T cell receptor beta chains from one sample, sequenced in a study of CD8 T cells in ankylosing spondylitis. TCRdb re-derived calls from the 5' RACE reads in MiXCR, one entry per CDR3 protein. This table holds some 840,000 distinct CDR3 sequences, 12% found once. The sequenced sample was blood, either unsorted or a sorted T cell fraction (not recorded which). Every receptor here comes from a male donor with ankylosing spondylitis. Both conserved end residues are part of each CDR3. Fields, in order: D gene, J gene, clone size, V gene, CDR3 protein, CDR3 DNA. The D gene is left open where the match is weak. Not all rows give a size; the values are once, few, many and, for expanded clones, a class.

- | TRBJ2-7 | many | TRBV20-1 | CSARERLGEQYF | TGCAGTGCTAGAGAACGGCTAGGCGAGCAGTACTTC
- | TRBJ2-4 | few | TRBV5-5 | CASSSTPLNGNIQYF | TGTGCCAGCAGCTCCACTCCCTTAAACGGGAACATTCAGTACTTC
TRBD1 | TRBJ1-5 | - | TRBV5-1 | CASKIGTGTGQPQHF | TGCGCCAGCAAAATAGGGACAGGCACCGGGCAGCCCCAGCATTTT
- | TRBJ2-7 | few | TRBV20-1 | CSAIAASSYEQYF | TGCAGTGCTATAGCGGCTAGCTCCTACGAGCAGTACTTC
TRBD2 | TRBJ2-5 | few | TRBV6-1 | CASTPGTSGARGETQYF | TGTGCCAGCACCCCCGGGACTAGCGGGGCAAGGGGAGAGACCCAGTACTTC
TRBD2 | TRBJ2-7 | - | TRBV4-2 | CASSQAAGTSVYEQYF | TGTGCCAGCAGCCAGGCAGCCGGGACTAGCGTTTACGAGCAGTACTTC
- | TRBJ2-5 | - | TRBV5-1 | CASSLTSLSETQYF | TGCGCCAGCAGCTTGACTAGCCTCTCGGAGACCCAGTACTTC
- | TRBJ2-3 | - | TRBV20-1 | CSAQGLEGTDTQYF | TGCAGTGCCCAGGGTTTGGAGGGCACAGATACGCAGTATTTT
- | TRBJ1-2 | few | TRBV7-2 | CAIMGRGRGYTF | TGTGCCATAATGGGCAGGGGCCGGGGCTACACCTTC
TRBD2 | TRBJ2-5 | many | TRBV27 | CASSLPGASGRAGETQYF | TGTGCCAGCAGTTTACCTGGGGCTAGCGGGAGGGCCGGGGAGACCCAGTACTTC
- | TRBJ1-1 | few | TRBV20-1 | CSAGGGRNTEAFF | TGCAGTGCTGGAGGGGGAAGGAACACTGAAGCTTTCTTT
TRBD1 | TRBJ1-3 | - | TRBV5-1 | CASSSAGTGIISGNTIYF | TGCGCCAGCAGCTCGGCCGGGACAGGGATCATCTCTGGAAACACCATATATTTT
- | TRBJ1-1 | few | TRBV20-1 | CSARYDPDVWGTEAFF | TGCAGTGCTAGATACGACCCGGATGTTTGGGGCACTGAAGCTTTCTTT
- | TRBJ1-3 | few | TRBV12-3/TRBV12-4 | CASSLHGSGNTIYF | TGTGCCAGCAGTTTACATGGTTCTGGAAACACCATATATTTT
- | TRBJ1-2 | few | TRBV21-1 | CASTSRGRRYGYTF | TGTGCCAGCACGTCACGGGGTCGACGGTATGGCTACACCTTC
TRBD1 | TRBJ2-7 | - | TRBV7-9 | CASSRLRDSHYEQYF | TGTGCCAGCAGCCGACTCCGGGACAGCCACTACGAGCAGTACTTC
TRBD2 | TRBJ2-5 | few | TRBV29-1 | CSVPGGAGGAETQYF | TGCAGCGTCCCCGGGGGAGCGGGGGGGGCGGAGACCCAGTACTTC
- | TRBJ2-1 | few | TRBV15 | CATSRYGSYSYNEQFF | TGTGCCACCAGCAGATACGGGAGTTACTCCTACAATGAGCAGTTCTTC
TRBD2 | TRBJ2-1 | - | TRBV7-2 | CASSLGASGTAF | TGTGCCAGCAGCTTAGGGGCTAGCGGGACTGCCTTC
TRBD2 | TRBJ2-7 | - | TRBV4-3 | CASSQPEIRGVYEQYF | TGCGCCAGCAGCCAACCTGAGATTCGGGGGGTCTACGAGCAGTACTTC
- | TRBJ2-7 | many | TRBV29-1 | CSGQLGQFNEQYF | TGCAGCGGACAATTAGGACAGTTCAACGAGCAGTACTTC
- | TRBJ1-4 | many | TRBV20-1 | CSASPPGREGEKLFF | TGCAGTGCTAGTCCCCCCGGAAGGGAAGGGGAAAAACTGTTTTTT
- | TRBJ1-2 | - | TRBV5-1 | CASSFDIFKANYGYTF | TGCGCCAGCAGCTTCGACATATTTAAAGCTAACTATGGCTACACCTTC
TRBD2 | TRBJ2-2 | - | TRBV20-1 | CSARIGAGTAGELFF | TGCAGTGCTAGGATAGGAGCGGGGACGGCCGGGGAGCTGTTTTTT
- | TRBJ1-4 | few | TRBV7-8 | CASSLDPGGKLFF | TGTGCCAGCAGCTTAGATCCAGGAGGAAAACTGTTTTTT
- | TRBJ2-5 | - | TRBV19 | CASSNTGSETQYF | TGTGCCAGTAGTAATACGGGGTCAGAGACCCAGTACTTC
TRBD1 | TRBJ2-5 | - | TRBV27 | CASSPGGQRAKAQYF | TGTGCCAGCAGTCCAGGGGGACAACGCGCGAAGGCCCAGTACTTC
TRBD2 | TRBJ2-3 | - | TRBV4-2 | CASSWTSADTQYF | TGTGCCAGCAGTTGGACTAGCGCAGATACGCAGTATTTT
- | TRBJ1-4 | few | TRBV12-3/TRBV12-4 | CASREKPLRLFF | TGTGCCAGCAGGGAGAAGCCTCTAAGACTGTTTTTT
TRBD1 | TRBJ1-5 | - | TRBV7-2 | CASSLTGQDNQPQHF | TGTGCCAGCAGCTTAACGGGACAGGACAATCAGCCCCAGCATTTT